The entry below describes one TCR beta chain. This sample was taken from a study of blood T cells in healthy people across ages. For the second PCR, which ran for about 6 to 11 cycles, a sample-barcoded 5' primer and a J-beta primer mix were used. Each CDR3 protein gets one entry after TCRdb re-called the 5' RACE reads with MiXCR. Here the sample spans roughly 1,000,000 distinct CDR3 sequences, approximately 26% being singletons. All donors came from Russia, were Caucasian and healthy, and spanned ages roughly 6 to 95. Donors gave around 10 milliliters of peripheral blood apiece. The CDR3 has 15 amino acids. Germline V gives CDR1 MDHEN, CDR2 SYDVKM. Separately, the same data were catalogued under a study of T cells of mothers and their children. From that report: Mothers gave over 8.5 million TCR beta CDR3 reads each, and children roughly 3.3 million each.

This TCR was sampled from a girl aged 2 to 9 in good health. Input material: blood. V and J are TRBV28 and TRBJ2-5; 9 bases line up with TRBD1. The end of the DNA is better explained by TRBJ2-7, so the J call may be wrong. The CDR3 is CASSTVGQGWYEQYF. The CDR3 DNA sequence: TGTGCCAGCAGTACCGTGGGACAGGGCTGGTACGAGCAGTACTTC.